This T cell receptor (beta chain) was identified during a study of blood T cell repertoires in COVID-19. Repertoires were generated with immunoSEQ multiplex PCR, while TCRdb's copy carries only in-frame clones and drops some. The table records just under 250,000 clones, 85% to 90% of them present only once. Two consecutive negative NP/OP PCR tests, clearance, or resolved symptoms defined Cohort 3 recovery. The source of this sequence is a woman aged 25 to 39 who had recovered from COVID-19. Sequencing was done on a sample of PBMCs or T cells enriched from blood (not recorded which).

CDR3 protein: CASTTGTSGLYNEQFF. The CDR3 bases are TGTGCCAGCACCACCGGGACTAGCGGGCTCTACAATGAGCAGTTCTTC. V is TRBV5-4 and J is TRBJ2-1, with 12 positions matching TRBD2. Germline-derived CDR1 and CDR2 are SGHNT and YYREEE (reference sequence). CDR3 length equals 16 residues. Trimming at V came to 6 bases and at J to 3 bases, leaving 7 bases not matched to a gene.